The rows below give T cell receptor beta chains drawn from one sample of a study of T cell responses to AZD1222 COVID-19 vaccine. The table came from immunoSEQ multiplex PCR; TCRdb's copy has only in-frame clones and leaves some out. Of about 120,000 clones in the sample, 80% to 90% were seen once. The sample here was peripheral blood, taken on day 0 of AZD1222 vaccination. The receptor source for this set is an adult in good health. Each CDR3 is given with its conserved first and last residue. Each record gives: D gene, V gene, J gene, CDR3 protein. The D gene is left open where the match is weak.

d_call: NA
v_call: TRBV4-3
j_call: TRBJ2-2
cdr3_aa: CASSQDLGVAAGELFF

d_call: NA
v_call: TRBV12-3/TRBV12-4
j_call: TRBJ2-1
cdr3_aa: CASSLAGAVEQFF

d_call: NA
v_call: TRBV5-4
j_call: TRBJ2-2
cdr3_aa: CASSLNPTGELFF

d_call: NA
v_call: TRBV29-1
j_call: TRBJ1-1
cdr3_aa: CSVARTDEAFF

d_call: TRBD1
v_call: TRBV18
j_call: TRBJ2-1
cdr3_aa: CASSPGQAARDRPPPNYNEQFF

d_call: NA
v_call: TRBV20-1
j_call: TRBJ1-1
cdr3_aa: CSARDGGAFF

d_call: NA
v_call: TRBV27
j_call: TRBJ1-1
cdr3_aa: CASSPFRDYRTNFRTEAFF

d_call: NA
v_call: TRBV20-1
j_call: TRBJ1-2
cdr3_aa: CSARVLYGYTF

d_call: NA
v_call: TRBV4-2
j_call: TRBJ1-5
cdr3_aa: CASSQVLRGNQPQHF

d_call: NA
v_call: TRBV6-1
j_call: TRBJ1-6
cdr3_aa: CASSEVGSGSPLHF

d_call: NA
v_call: TRBV7-9
j_call: TRBJ1-2
cdr3_aa: CASSGSDTYGYTF

d_call: NA
v_call: TRBV6-6
j_call: TRBJ2-5
cdr3_aa: CASSYPAREETQYF

d_call: NA
v_call: TRBV3-1/TRBV3-2
j_call: TRBJ1-1
cdr3_aa: CASSQRQRGAEAFF

d_call: TRBD1
v_call: TRBV6-5
j_call: TRBJ1-3
cdr3_aa: CASSNGQAIGNTIYF

d_call: NA
v_call: TRBV11-2
j_call: TRBJ1-3
cdr3_aa: CASSLAKAGNTIYF

d_call: TRBD1
v_call: TRBV5-8
j_call: TRBJ1-2
cdr3_aa: CASSLGRQGPDPHGYTF

d_call: NA
v_call: TRBV6-5
j_call: TRBJ1-1
cdr3_aa: CATRGAGLGTEAFF

d_call: NA
v_call: TRBV18
j_call: TRBJ2-3
cdr3_aa: CASSPRVTGTDTQYF

d_call: TRBD1
v_call: TRBV19
j_call: TRBJ1-1
cdr3_aa: CASSWTGGTEAFF

d_call: NA
v_call: TRBV19
j_call: TRBJ1-1
cdr3_aa: CASTDGRVMAEAFF

d_call: NA
v_call: TRBV5-1
j_call: TRBJ2-2
cdr3_aa: CASSPPVAGELFF

d_call: NA
v_call: TRBV6-1
j_call: TRBJ1-6
cdr3_aa: CASSEAGFRAPNSPLHF

d_call: NA
v_call: TRBV10-3
j_call: TRBJ2-7
cdr3_aa: CAITPDSSSSYEQYF

d_call: NA
v_call: TRBV5-6
j_call: TRBJ1-4
cdr3_aa: CASSLAGLAANEKLFF

d_call: NA
v_call: TRBV19
j_call: TRBJ2-3
cdr3_aa: CASSTRGPRRSDTQYF

d_call: TRBD1
v_call: TRBV27
j_call: TRBJ1-2
cdr3_aa: CASTKNRDRGSDGYTF

d_call: NA
v_call: TRBV6-5
j_call: TRBJ2-7
cdr3_aa: CASRRGEGPYEQYF

d_call: TRBD1
v_call: TRBV7-9
j_call: TRBJ1-1
cdr3_aa: CASSPGQMNTEAFF

d_call: TRBD2
v_call: TRBV6-5
j_call: TRBJ2-7
cdr3_aa: CASRLTAGGLYEQYF

d_call: NA
v_call: TRBV6-2/TRBV6-3
j_call: TRBJ2-1
cdr3_aa: CASSSYGNEQFF

d_call: NA
v_call: TRBV7-2
j_call: TRBJ2-2
cdr3_aa: CASSPPNRGNTGELFF

d_call: TRBD2
v_call: TRBV5-8
j_call: TRBJ2-3
cdr3_aa: CASSLGGVSTDTQYF

d_call: TRBD1
v_call: TRBV2
j_call: TRBJ1-2
cdr3_aa: CASTGDRHGYTF

d_call: NA
v_call: TRBV19
j_call: TRBJ1-4
cdr3_aa: CASKGRQSYSNEKLFF

d_call: NA
v_call: TRBV12-3/TRBV12-4
j_call: TRBJ1-2
cdr3_aa: CASSFTRGIGYTF